This paragraph reports one T cell receptor (beta chain). The germline V gene has CDR1 SGHVS and CDR2 FQNEAQ. The CDR3 loop spans 15 amino acids. V lost 0 bases to trimming and J lost 0 bases, with 8 bases between them. The data belong to a study of blood T cell repertoires in COVID-19. Looking at the study overall: The origin of the acute and convalescent COVID-19 samples was the United States, Italy and Spain. Sample material is recorded as cDNA or gDNA derived from T cells, B-cell-depleted T cells, or PBMCs.

Produced via immunoSEQ multiplex PCR; TCRdb's table is partial and in-frame only. The profile covers more than 65,000 clones, with approximately 84% appearing a single time and about 5% taken by the ten largest. The rearrangement joins TRBV7-8 to TRBJ1-1, with no clear D. The sample consisted of peripheral blood. This sequence was found in a man in his sixties with active or convalescent COVID-19. The CDR3 spells CASSLANRVNTEAFF. Here the CDR3 DNA reads TGTGCCAGCAGCTTAGCCAACCGGGTGAACACTGAAGCTTTCTTT.